A single sample is the source of the 7 T cell receptor beta chains below, sequenced in a study of molecular identifiers for immune sequencing clone quantification. TCRdb re-called the PCR reads with MiXCR, one entry per CDR3 protein. The sample records over 600,000 distinct CDR3 sequences, just under 20% being singletons. The sequencing sample was made of naive CD8+ T cells from blood, with Jurkat cell RNA spiked in. The subset is: FACS-sorted CD8+CD4-CCR7+CD45RA+ naive T cells. These receptors all come from a human donor in good health. Some libraries in this study had Jurkat cell RNA spiked in.

This clonotype was seen a handful of times. This chain links TRBV27 with TRBJ1-5; weak D call: TRBD1 (5 bases). The V and J ends lost 0 bases and 3 bases respectively, with 9 bases between them. The CDR3 runs 15 residues. Germline CDR1 is MNHEY and CDR2 is SMNVEV (reference sequence). The CDR3 protein is CASSLSSGANQPQHF. The CDR3 nucleotides are TGTGCCAGCAGTTTATCGAGCGGGGCCAATCAGCCCCAGCATTTT.

This clonotype came up many times. The chain carries TRBV6-1 and TRBJ1-5; maybe TRBD1 (6 bases). The CDR3 extends over 15 amino acids. Trimming took 6 bases from V and 0 from J, leaving 12 bases between them. In germline, CDR1 is MNHNS, CDR2 SASEGT. For the CDR3, the DNA is TGTGCCAGCAGGGAGGAGGACAGTAGCAATCAGCCCCAGCATTTT. Residues: CASREEDSSNQPQHF.

The chain has TRBV3-1 and TRBJ2-1, with D maybe TRBD1 (5 bases). V lost 8 bases and J lost 3, with 11 bases in between. CDR3 length equals 13 residues. Germline CDR1 is LGHDT and CDR2 is YNNKEL (reference sequence). For the CDR3, the DNA is TGTGCCAGCGGTCCAAGGGGCTACAATGAGCAGTTCTTC. This translates into CASGPRGYNEQFF.

This CDR3 reads CASRPEQENTEAFF. In DNA form, the CDR3 reads TGTGCCAGCAGACCGGAACAGGAGAACACTGAAGCTTTCTTT. The chain recombines TRBV6-5 with TRBJ1-1; D might be TRBD1 (5 bases). The germline V gene encodes CDR1 MNHEY and CDR2 SVGAGI. The V end was cut by 6 bases, the J end by 1 base, with 12 bases between. The length of the CDR3 is 14 residues.

Comment on this clonotype: Relative to the germline gene, one junction end is altered; a read error may explain this. V gene TRBV27 combines with J gene TRBJ2-7; TRBD1 agrees at 8 bases. This CDR3 has 14 amino acids. CDR1 and CDR2 (germline): MNHEY, SMNVEV (reference sequence). The CDR3 loop reads CASGPGTGSHEQYF. Written as DNA, the CDR3 is TGTGCCAGCGGCCCGGGGACAGGCTCCCACGAGCAGTACTTC.

This clonotype occurred many times. The CDR3, as DNA: TGTGCCAGCAGTCGATGGGGGAGGGAGCCCCAGCATTTT. Residues: CASSRWGREPQHF. This chain uses TRBV6-2 or TRBV6-3 with TRBJ1-5, with D maybe TRBD1 (5 bases). CDR3 length equals 13 residues. Trimming took off 5 bases at V and 8 bases at J, with 13 bases between the two ends. Germline V gene lookup returns CDR1 MNHEY and CDR2 SVGEGT.

Comment on this clonotype: This may be a read error: a much more frequent sequence differs by one nucleotide. This sequence joins TRBV21-1 and TRBJ2-3; the table names TRBD2, a call not compared with the DNA. TRBV21-1 constitutes a pseudogene. The CDR3 covers 18 residues. The CDR3 sequence is CASSKVSLAGGDADTQYF. CDR3 in DNA: TGTGCCAGCAGCAAAGTATCACTAGCGGGGGGAGATGCAGATACGCAGTATTTT.